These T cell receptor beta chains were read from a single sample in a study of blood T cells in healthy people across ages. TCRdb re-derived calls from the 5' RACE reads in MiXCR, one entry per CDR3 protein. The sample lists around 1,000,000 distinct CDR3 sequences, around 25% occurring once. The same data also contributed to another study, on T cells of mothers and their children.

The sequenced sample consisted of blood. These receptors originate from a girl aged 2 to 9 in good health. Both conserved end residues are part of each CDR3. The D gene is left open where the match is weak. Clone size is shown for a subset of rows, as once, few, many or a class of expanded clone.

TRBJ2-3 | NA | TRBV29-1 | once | CSGSTGSGTDTQYF | TGCAGCGGGAGCACAGGGAGTGGGACAGATACGCAGTATTTT
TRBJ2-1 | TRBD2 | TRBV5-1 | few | CASSNPSGSRNEQFF | TGCGCCAGCAGCAACCCTAGCGGGAGTAGGAATGAGCAGTTCTTC
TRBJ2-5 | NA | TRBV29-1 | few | CSVWGAKETQYF | TGCAGCGTTTGGGGGGCAAAAGAGACCCAGTACTTC
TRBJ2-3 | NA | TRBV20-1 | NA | CSAPGRGYTQYF | TGCAGTGCTCCCGGCAGGGGATATACGCAGTATTTT
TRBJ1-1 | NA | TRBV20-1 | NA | CSASLNTEAFF | TGCAGTGCTAGTCTTAACACTGAAGCTTTCTTT
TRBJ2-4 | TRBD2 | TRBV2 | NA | CASSEARGELYF | TGTGCCAGCAGTGAAGCGCGGGGGGAACTGTACTTC
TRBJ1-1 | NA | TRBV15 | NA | CATSRARNTEAFF | TGTGCCACCAGCAGAGCCAGGAACACTGAAGCTTTCTTT
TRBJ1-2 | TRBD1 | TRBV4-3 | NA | CASSPQLQGGGEYGYTF | TGCGCCAGCAGCCCCCAATTACAGGGGGGCGGAGAGTATGGCTACACCTTC
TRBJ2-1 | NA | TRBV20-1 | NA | CSVSGDFNEQFF | TGCAGTGTATCAGGGGACTTCAATGAGCAGTTCTTC
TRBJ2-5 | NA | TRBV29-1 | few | CSAVADRRGWAQYF | TGCAGCGCCGTAGCGGACAGGCGGGGGTGGGCCCAGTACTTC
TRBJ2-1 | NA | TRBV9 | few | CASSADEPNEQFF | TGTGCCAGCAGCGCCGATGAGCCCAATGAGCAGTTCTTC
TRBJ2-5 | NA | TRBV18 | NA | CASSPLGVLAEETQYF | TGTGCCAGCTCACCACTTGGGGTACTAGCCGAAGAGACCCAGTACTTC
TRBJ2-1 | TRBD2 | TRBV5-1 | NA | CASSSPLAGGPQDEQFF | TGCGCCAGCAGCTCCCCACTAGCGGGAGGGCCACAGGATGAGCAGTTCTTC
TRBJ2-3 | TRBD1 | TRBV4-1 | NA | CASSLNRDRGTDTQYF | TGCGCCAGCAGCCTAAACCGGGACAGGGGGACAGATACGCAGTATTTT
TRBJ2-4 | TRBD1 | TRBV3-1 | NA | CASSQQGAAKNIQYF | TGTGCCAGCAGCCAACAGGGGGCCGCCAAAAACATTCAGTACTTC
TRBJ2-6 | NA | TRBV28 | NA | CASYGRGANVLTF | TGTGCCAGCTACGGGCGGGGGGCCAACGTCCTGACTTTC
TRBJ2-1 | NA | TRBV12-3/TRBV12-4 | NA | CASSLDPDRSNEQFF | TGTGCCAGCAGTTTAGACCCTGACAGGTCGAATGAGCAGTTCTTC
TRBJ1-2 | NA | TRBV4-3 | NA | CASSQDPGQGGYTF | TGCGCCAGCAGCCAAGATCCCGGGCAGGGTGGCTACACCTTC
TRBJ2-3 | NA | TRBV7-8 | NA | CASSFDSATSTDTQYF | TGTGCCAGCAGCTTCGACAGTGCTACTAGCACAGATACGCAGTATTTT
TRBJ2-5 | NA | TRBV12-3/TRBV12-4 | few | CASSLTRLRETQYF | TGTGCCAGCAGTTTAACAAGACTACGGGAGACCCAGTACTTC
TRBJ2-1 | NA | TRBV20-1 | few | CSANANIYQVRNEQFF | TGCAGTGCTAACGCCAACATATATCAAGTGAGGAATGAGCAGTTCTTC
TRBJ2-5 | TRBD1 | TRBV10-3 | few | CAISESRQGSETQYF | TGTGCCATCAGTGAGTCCCGACAGGGATCGGAGACCCAGTACTTC
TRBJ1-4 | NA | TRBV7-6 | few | CASSQPGLQEKLFF | TGTGCCAGCAGCCAACCCGGGCTCCAGGAAAAACTGTTTTTT
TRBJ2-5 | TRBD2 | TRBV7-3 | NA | CASSPGGLEGETQYF | TGTGCCAGCAGCCCGGGGGGACTAGAAGGGGAGACCCAGTACTTC
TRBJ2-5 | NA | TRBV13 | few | CASRLFPETQYF | TGTGCCAGCAGGTTATTCCCAGAGACCCAGTACTTC
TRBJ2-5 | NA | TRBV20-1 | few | CSARATGLVGETQYF | TGCAGTGCTAGAGCAACAGGTTTGGTCGGAGAGACCCAGTACTTC
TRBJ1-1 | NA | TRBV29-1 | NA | CSVFDRNTEAFF | TGCAGCGTTTTCGACAGGAACACTGAAGCTTTCTTT
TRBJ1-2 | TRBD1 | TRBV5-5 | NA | CASSLGDRPSSGYGYTF | TGTGCCAGCAGCCTAGGGGACAGGCCCTCCTCTGGCTATGGCTACACCTTC
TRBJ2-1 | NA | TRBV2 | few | CVSSVGEQFF | TGTGTCAGCAGTGTCGGGGAGCAGTTCTTC
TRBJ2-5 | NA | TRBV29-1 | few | CSVEDAVQETQYF | TGCAGCGTCGAGGATGCCGTACAAGAGACCCAGTACTTC
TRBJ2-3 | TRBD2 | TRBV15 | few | CATAGGLADHTQYF | TGTGCCACCGCGGGGGGACTAGCGGATCATACGCAGTATTTT
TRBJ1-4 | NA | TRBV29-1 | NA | CSVEAGAYEKLFF | TGCAGCGTCGAGGCGGGGGCCTATGAAAAACTGTTTTTT
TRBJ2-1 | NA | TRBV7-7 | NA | CASSLGLGSYNEQFF | TGTGCTAGCAGCTTAGGGCTCGGCTCCTACAATGAGCAGTTCTTC
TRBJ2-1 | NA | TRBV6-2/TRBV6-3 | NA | CASVGNNEQFF | TGTGCCAGCGTCGGGAACAATGAGCAGTTCTTC
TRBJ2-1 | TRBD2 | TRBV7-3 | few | CASSLDPAGGEQFF | TGTGCCAGCAGCTTAGATCCCGCGGGAGGGGAGCAGTTCTTC
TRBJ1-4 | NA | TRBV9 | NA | CASSVDGDRGELFF | TGTGCCAGCAGCGTAGATGGGGACCGAGGTGAACTGTTTTTT
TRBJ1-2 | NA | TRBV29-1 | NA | CSAQSGVGYTF | TGCAGCGCACAATCGGGTGTCGGCTACACCTTC